This is a list of T cell receptor beta chains from one sample in a study of blood T cell repertoires in COVID-19. TCRdb's copy holds only in-frame clones and misses some; the assay was immunoSEQ multiplex PCR. The sample carries approximately 46,000 clones, approximately 89% recorded once. The material sequenced was peripheral blood. These receptors came from a man between 60 and 70 years old with active or convalescent COVID-19. Both conserved end residues are part of each CDR3. A D gene is named only where the DNA matches it firmly. Rows give clone size only sometimes, using once, few, many, or a class for an expanded clone.

CDR3 DNA: TGTGCCATCAGTGAGTTTGTCAGCCACGAGACGGGGGGCTACACCTTC
CDR3 protein: CAISEFVSHETGGYTF
V gene: TRBV10-3
D gene: -
clone size: -
J gene: TRBJ1-2

CDR3 DNA: TGTGCCAGTAGAGGACAGGACCGATGGAATTCACCCCTCCACTTT
CDR3 protein: CASRGQDRWNSPLHF
V gene: TRBV19
D gene: TRBD1
clone size: -
J gene: TRBJ1-6

CDR3 DNA: TGTGCCAGCACTGTAGGCGACAGGGGTCTTTACAATGAGCAGTTCTTC
CDR3 protein: CASTVGDRGLYNEQFF
V gene: TRBV9
D gene: TRBD1
clone size: -
J gene: TRBJ2-1

CDR3 DNA: TGTGCCAGCAGCTTAACAGCGGACCAAGAGACCCAGTACTTC
CDR3 protein: CASSLTADQETQYF
V gene: TRBV7-2
D gene: -
clone size: -
J gene: TRBJ2-5

CDR3 DNA: TGTGCCAGCACCTGGAGGACAGGGGCCTACGAGCAGTACTTC
CDR3 protein: CASTWRTGAYEQYF
V gene: TRBV27
D gene: TRBD1
clone size: -
J gene: TRBJ2-7

CDR3 DNA: TGTGCCAGCAGTGGTGGGCCTTACGAGCAGTACTTC
CDR3 protein: CASSGGPYEQYF
V gene: TRBV2
D gene: -
clone size: -
J gene: TRBJ2-7

CDR3 DNA: TGTGCCAGCAGCCCTGTTCTCTTGTCGCAAGAGACCCAGTACTTC
CDR3 protein: CASSPVLLSQETQYF
V gene: TRBV11-2
D gene: -
clone size: -
J gene: TRBJ2-5

CDR3 DNA: TGTGCCAGCTCCCCATCCGGAGGACTAGCGGGGGCCTCTCAAGAGACCCAGTACTTC
CDR3 protein: CASSPSGGLAGASQETQYF
V gene: TRBV9
D gene: TRBD2
clone size: -
J gene: TRBJ2-5

CDR3 DNA: TGTGCCAGCAGCATCGGGACAGTTACTACCTCCATGAACACTGAAGCTTTCTTT
CDR3 protein: CASSIGTVTTSMNTEAFF
V gene: TRBV21-1
D gene: -
clone size: -
J gene: TRBJ1-1

CDR3 DNA: TGTGCCAGCACGGTGAAATACGAGCAGTACTTC
CDR3 protein: CASTVKYEQYF
V gene: TRBV28
D gene: -
clone size: -
J gene: TRBJ2-7

CDR3 DNA: TGTGCCAGCACCCCAGGGATCTACGAGCAGTACTTC
CDR3 protein: CASTPGIYEQYF
V gene: TRBV11-2
D gene: -
clone size: -
J gene: TRBJ2-7

CDR3 DNA: TGTGCCTGGAGTGTAGGGGCGGATGGCTACACCTTC
CDR3 protein: CAWSVGADGYTF
V gene: TRBV30
D gene: -
clone size: -
J gene: TRBJ1-2

CDR3 DNA: TGTGCCAGCCTATCCCCAGGGGGCCCTGCAGAGCTGTTTTTT
CDR3 protein: CASLSPGGPAELFF
V gene: TRBV11-2
D gene: TRBD1
clone size: -
J gene: TRBJ2-2

CDR3 DNA: TGCGCCAGCAGTTACGACAGCAATGGCTACACCTTC
CDR3 protein: CASSYDSNGYTF
V gene: TRBV5-1
D gene: -
clone size: -
J gene: TRBJ1-2

CDR3 DNA: TGTGCCAGCAGCTTCAGGGTTGTCACCTCTGAGCAGTACTTC
CDR3 protein: CASSFRVVTSEQYF
V gene: TRBV5-6
D gene: -
clone size: -
J gene: TRBJ2-7

CDR3 DNA: TGCAGCGTTGTTGGGCCAGGCAATCAGCCCCAGCATTTT
CDR3 protein: CSVVGPGNQPQHF
V gene: TRBV29-1
D gene: -
clone size: -
J gene: TRBJ1-5

CDR3 DNA: TGTGCCAGCAGCTTAAGACAGCACTATGGCTACACCTTC
CDR3 protein: CASSLRQHYGYTF
V gene: TRBV7-2
D gene: -
clone size: -
J gene: TRBJ1-2

CDR3 DNA: TGTGCCAGCAGTTACTCCTCAGGGCAAGATACGCAGTATTTT
CDR3 protein: CASSYSSGQDTQYF
V gene: TRBV6-2/TRBV6-3
D gene: -
clone size: -
J gene: TRBJ2-3

CDR3 DNA: TGTGCCAGTAGTATACGGGGATTGGACGAGCAGTACTTC
CDR3 protein: CASSIRGLDEQYF
V gene: TRBV19
D gene: -
clone size: -
J gene: TRBJ2-7

CDR3 DNA: TGTGCCAGTAGTGACCTTCGAGGACAGGAGAGCTCTGGGGCCAACGTCCTGACTTTC
CDR3 protein: CASSDLRGQESSGANVLTF
V gene: TRBV19
D gene: TRBD1
clone size: -
J gene: TRBJ2-6

CDR3 DNA: TGTGCCAGCAGCCAAGTCGGGGGACTCATGGGCTCATATGGCTACACCTTC
CDR3 protein: CASSQVGGLMGSYGYTF
V gene: TRBV4-2
D gene: -
clone size: few
J gene: TRBJ1-2

CDR3 DNA: TGTGCCAGCAGTTCCAATTTTCGGGGGCAGTTCTTC
CDR3 protein: CASSSNFRGQFF
V gene: TRBV6-2/TRBV6-3
D gene: -
clone size: -
J gene: TRBJ2-1

CDR3 DNA: TGTGCCAGCAGCCAATGGACAGGAAGCGATGAGCAGTTCTTC
CDR3 protein: CASSQWTGSDEQFF
V gene: TRBV5-6
D gene: TRBD1
clone size: few
J gene: TRBJ2-1

CDR3 DNA: TGTGCCAGCAGCGTAGTTACATCATCTGAAGCTTTCTTT
CDR3 protein: CASSVVTSSEAFF
V gene: TRBV9
D gene: -
clone size: once
J gene: TRBJ1-1

CDR3 DNA: TGTGCCAGCAGCCTCGGGAGGAGGGGTACTGAAGCTTTCTTT
CDR3 protein: CASSLGRRGTEAFF
V gene: TRBV7-2
D gene: -
clone size: -
J gene: TRBJ1-1

CDR3 DNA: TGTGCCAGCAGCCCGCAGACAGGAGGCTATGGCTACACCTTC
CDR3 protein: CASSPQTGGYGYTF
V gene: TRBV5-4
D gene: -
clone size: -
J gene: TRBJ1-2

CDR3 DNA: TGTGCCAGCAGCTTAGATCTCTTCAGCTATGGCTACACCTTC
CDR3 protein: CASSLDLFSYGYTF
V gene: TRBV11-2
D gene: -
clone size: -
J gene: TRBJ1-2